This passage covers 5 T cell receptor beta chains from one sample sequenced in a study of T cell clonality in common variable immunodeficiency. Sequencing was performed with immunoSEQ multiplex PCR; in TCRdb, only in-frame clones are kept and a portion is missing. Altogether 7,000 to 9,500 clones were found in the sample, and no singletons occur. General study results and limits: Reportedly, TCR beta sequences from common variable immunodeficiency showed fewer deletions and N-nucleotide insertions.

No cognate antigen is known for these TCRs. The sequenced sample consisted of peripheral blood mononuclear cells. The receptors were gathered from a human donor with common variable immunodeficiency.

This clone has at least ten counts. The CDR3 end lies 3 residues beyond the end of the read and is filled in from the germline J gene. The chain recombines TRBV30 with TRBJ2-7; 12 bases are shared with TRBD2. V dropped 8 bases and J dropped 3; count of bases not matched to a gene: 2. This CDR3 region has 12 residues. Germline V gives CDR1 GTSNPN, CDR2 SVGIG (reference sequence). CDR3 sequence: CAGGLAGYEQYF. CDR3 DNA (partial): TGTGCCGGGGGACTAGCGGGCTACGAG.

This clone ranks as medium-sized (0.01 to 0.1%). The CDR3 end lies 3 residues beyond the end of the read and is filled in from the germline J gene. The chain is built from TRBV20-1 and TRBJ2-7, with TRBD2 as a possible D gene (5 bases). Germline CDR1 and CDR2: DFQATT and SNEGSKA (reference sequence). The CDR3 consists of 15 residues. Trimming stripped 6 bases from V and 4 bases from J, with 22 bases between. Partial CDR3 DNA: TGCAGTGCCGCAAGAGCCAGACGGGGAATTTACGAG. It yields the protein CSAARARRGIYE. The full CDR3 protein reads CSAARARRGIYEQYF.

Concerning this clone: The read ends 3 residues early relative to the CDR3; the germline J gene fills the gap. The rearrangement uses TRBV10-2 and TRBJ1-1; 10 positions agree with TRBD1. The ends lost 5 bases at V and 1 base at J; junction bases unmatched: 16. From germline, CDR1 is WSHSY and CDR2 SAAADI. There are 19 residues in the CDR3. The CDR3 loop is CASSRRRDRGQPGNTEAFF. Partial CDR3 DNA: TGCGCCAGCAGTAGGCGTCGGGACAGGGGTCAACCTGGGAACACTGAA.

This clone has at least ten counts. The read terminates 3 residues before the CDR3 end, so the remaining end is supplied by the germline J gene. This chain joins TRBV2 and TRBJ1-1; D is perhaps TRBD1 (5 bases). The CDR3 has 14 amino acids. Germline CDR1 SNHLY, CDR2 FYNNEI. The CDR3 bases that were read are TGTGCCAGCAGGGAGGGGTTAGGATCCAGGACA. Translation: CASREGLGSRT. The entire CDR3 sequence reads CASREGLGSRTAFF. Using reference TRBV2 and TRBJ1-1 for the parts outside the CDR3, the full variable domain is EPEVTQTPSHQVTQMGQEVILRCVPISNHLYFYWYRQILGQKVEFLVSFYNNEISEKSEIFDDQFSVERPDGSNFTLKIRSTKLEDSAMYFCASREGLGSRTAFFGQGTRLTVV.

This clone was recorded many times. The sequenced fragment ends 3 residues before the CDR3 boundary, so the rest is inferred from the germline J gene. V gene TRBV5-1 combines with J gene TRBJ2-6; D gene ambiguous. From germline, CDR1 is SGHRS and CDR2 YFSETQ. V lost 2 bases and J lost 0, with 9 bases in between. The CDR3 has 16 amino acids. The covered CDR3 bases are TGCGCCAGCAGCTTCGCGCCCCCCTCTGGGGCCAACGTC. The encoded protein is CASSFAPPSGANV. In full, the CDR3 is CASSFAPPSGANVLTF.